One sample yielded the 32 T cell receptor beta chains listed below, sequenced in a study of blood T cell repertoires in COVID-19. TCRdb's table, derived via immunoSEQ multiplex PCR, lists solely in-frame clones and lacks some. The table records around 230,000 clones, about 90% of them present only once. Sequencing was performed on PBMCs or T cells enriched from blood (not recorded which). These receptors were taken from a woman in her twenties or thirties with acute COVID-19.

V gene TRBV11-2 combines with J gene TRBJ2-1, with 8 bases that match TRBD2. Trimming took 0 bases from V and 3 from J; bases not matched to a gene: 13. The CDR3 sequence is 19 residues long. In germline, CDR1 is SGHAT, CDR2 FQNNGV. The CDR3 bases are TGTGCCAGCAGCTTAGACTCCCGAGTCGGGCGGGGGGACTACAATGAGCAGTTCTTC. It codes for CASSLDSRVGRGDYNEQFF.

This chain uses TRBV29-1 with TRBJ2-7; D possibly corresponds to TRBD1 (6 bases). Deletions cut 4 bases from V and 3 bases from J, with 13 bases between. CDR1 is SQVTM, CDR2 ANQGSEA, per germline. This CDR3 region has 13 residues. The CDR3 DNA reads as TGCAGCGTTGGGCCAGGGGCAGGCTACGAGCAGTACTTC. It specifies CSVGPGAGYEQYF.

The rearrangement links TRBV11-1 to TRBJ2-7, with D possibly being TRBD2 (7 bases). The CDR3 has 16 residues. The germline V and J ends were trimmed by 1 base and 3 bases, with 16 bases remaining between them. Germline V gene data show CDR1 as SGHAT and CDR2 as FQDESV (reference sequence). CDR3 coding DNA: TGTGCCAGCAGCTTAGACCGGACAGCGGGACTCTACGAGCAGTACTTC. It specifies CASSLDRTAGLYEQYF.

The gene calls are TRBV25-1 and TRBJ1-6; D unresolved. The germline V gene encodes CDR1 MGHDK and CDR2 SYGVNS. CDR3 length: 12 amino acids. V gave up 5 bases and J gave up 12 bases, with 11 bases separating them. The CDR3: CASSHQALPLHF. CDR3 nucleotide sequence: TGTGCCAGCAGTCACCAGGCCCTACCCCTCCACTTT. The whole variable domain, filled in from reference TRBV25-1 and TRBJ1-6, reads EADIYQTPRYLVIGTGKKITLECSQTMGHDKMYWYQQDPGMELHLIHYSYGVNSTEKGDLSSESTVSRIRTEHFPLTLESARPSHTSQYLCASSHQALPLHFGNGTRLTVT.

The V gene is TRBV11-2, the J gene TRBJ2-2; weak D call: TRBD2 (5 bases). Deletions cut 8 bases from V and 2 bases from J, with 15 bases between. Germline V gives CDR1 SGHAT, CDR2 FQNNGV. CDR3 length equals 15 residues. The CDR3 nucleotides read TGTGCCAGCTCACCTCGGACTTTCAACACCGGGGAGCTGTTTTTT. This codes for CASSPRTFNTGELFF.

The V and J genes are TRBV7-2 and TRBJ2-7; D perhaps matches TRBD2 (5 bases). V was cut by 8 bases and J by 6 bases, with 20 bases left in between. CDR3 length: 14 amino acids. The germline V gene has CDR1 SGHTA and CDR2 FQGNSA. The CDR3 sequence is CASSRTAPLSEQYF. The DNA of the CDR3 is TGTGCCAGCTCCAGGACTGCGCCATTGTCCGAGCAGTACTTC.

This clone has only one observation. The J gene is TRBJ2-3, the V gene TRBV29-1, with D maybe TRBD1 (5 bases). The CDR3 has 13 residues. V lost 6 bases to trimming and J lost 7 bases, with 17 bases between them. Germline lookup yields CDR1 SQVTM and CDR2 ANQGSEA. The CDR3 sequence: CSVYNLAGNTQYF. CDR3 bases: TGCAGCGTCTATAATTTGGCAGGGAATACGCAGTATTTT.

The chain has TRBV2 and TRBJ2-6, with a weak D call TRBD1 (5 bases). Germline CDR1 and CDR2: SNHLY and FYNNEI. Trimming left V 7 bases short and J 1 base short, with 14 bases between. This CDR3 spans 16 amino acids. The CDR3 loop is CASNAGPSSGANVLTF. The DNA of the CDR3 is TGTGCCAGCAACGCAGGGCCATCGTCTGGGGCCAACGTCCTGACTTTC.

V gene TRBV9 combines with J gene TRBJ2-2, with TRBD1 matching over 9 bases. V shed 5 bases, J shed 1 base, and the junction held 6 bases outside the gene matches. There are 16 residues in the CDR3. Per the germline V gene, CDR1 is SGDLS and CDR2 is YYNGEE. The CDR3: CASSYGTGQNTGELFF. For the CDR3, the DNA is TGTGCCAGCAGTTACGGGACAGGGCAGAACACCGGGGAGCTGTTTTTT.

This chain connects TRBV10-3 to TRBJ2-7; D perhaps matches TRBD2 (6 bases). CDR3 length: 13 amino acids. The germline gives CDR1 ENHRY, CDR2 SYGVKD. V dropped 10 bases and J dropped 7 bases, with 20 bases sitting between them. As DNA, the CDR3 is TGTGCCACCACGGCGGTCAATCGGGGGGAGCAGTACTTC. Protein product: CATTAVNRGEQYF.

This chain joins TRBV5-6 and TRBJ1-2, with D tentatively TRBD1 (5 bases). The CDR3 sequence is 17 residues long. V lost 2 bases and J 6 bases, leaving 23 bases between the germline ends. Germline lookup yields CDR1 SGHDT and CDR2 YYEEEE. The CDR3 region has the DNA TGTGCCAGCAGCTTTTACTTCCTTCGCCCCCAGGGTCATGGCTACACCTTC. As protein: CASSFYFLRPQGHGYTF.

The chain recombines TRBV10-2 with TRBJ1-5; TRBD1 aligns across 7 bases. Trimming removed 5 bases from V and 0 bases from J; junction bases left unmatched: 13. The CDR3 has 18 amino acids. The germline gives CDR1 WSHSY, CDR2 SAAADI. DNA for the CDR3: TGCGCCAGCAGTCAAATGACAGGGTCGGACTATAGCAATCAGCCCCAGCATTTT. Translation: CASSQMTGSDYSNQPQHF.

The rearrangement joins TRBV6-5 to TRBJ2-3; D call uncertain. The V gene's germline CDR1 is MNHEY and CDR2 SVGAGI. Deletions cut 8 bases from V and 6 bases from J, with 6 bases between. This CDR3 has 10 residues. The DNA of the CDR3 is TGTGCCAGCTCCGGGGATACGCAGTATTTT. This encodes CASSGDTQYF.

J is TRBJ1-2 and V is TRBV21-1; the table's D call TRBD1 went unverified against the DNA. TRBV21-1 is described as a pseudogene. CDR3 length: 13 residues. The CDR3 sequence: CASSKGADYGYTF. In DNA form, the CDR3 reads TGTGCCAGCAGCAAAGGGGCAGACTATGGCTACACCTTC.

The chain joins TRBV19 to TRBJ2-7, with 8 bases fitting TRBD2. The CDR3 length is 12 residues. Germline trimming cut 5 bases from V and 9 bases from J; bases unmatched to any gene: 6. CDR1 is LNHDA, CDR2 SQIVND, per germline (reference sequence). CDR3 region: CASSAGGSGQYF. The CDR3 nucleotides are TGTGCCAGTAGTGCGGGAGGAAGCGGGCAGTACTTC.

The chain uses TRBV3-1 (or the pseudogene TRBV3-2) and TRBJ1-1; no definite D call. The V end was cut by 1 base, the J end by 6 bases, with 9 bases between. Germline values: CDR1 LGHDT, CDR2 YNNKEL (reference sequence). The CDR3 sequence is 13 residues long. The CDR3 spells CASSQGSQAEAFF. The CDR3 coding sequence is TGTGCCAGCAGCCAAGGCAGCCAGGCTGAAGCTTTCTTT.

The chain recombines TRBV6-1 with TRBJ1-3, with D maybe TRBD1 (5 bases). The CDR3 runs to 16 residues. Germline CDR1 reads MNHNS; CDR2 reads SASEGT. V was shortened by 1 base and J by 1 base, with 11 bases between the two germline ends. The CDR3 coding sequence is TGTGCCAGCAGTGAAGGACAGCGCAGGTCTGGAAACACCATATATTTT. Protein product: CASSEGQRRSGNTIYF.

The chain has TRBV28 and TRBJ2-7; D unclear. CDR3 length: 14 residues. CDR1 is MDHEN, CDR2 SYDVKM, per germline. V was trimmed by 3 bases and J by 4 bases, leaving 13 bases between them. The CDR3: CASSFGLGRYEQYF. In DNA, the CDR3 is TGTGCCAGCAGTTTTGGTCTTGGCAGATACGAGCAGTACTTC.

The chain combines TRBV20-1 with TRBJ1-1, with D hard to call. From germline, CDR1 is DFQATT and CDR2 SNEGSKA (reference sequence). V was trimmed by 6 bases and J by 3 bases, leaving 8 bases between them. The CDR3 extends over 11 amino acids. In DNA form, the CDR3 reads TGCAGTGCCTCCAGGTACACTGAAGCTTTCTTT. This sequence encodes CSASRYTEAFF.

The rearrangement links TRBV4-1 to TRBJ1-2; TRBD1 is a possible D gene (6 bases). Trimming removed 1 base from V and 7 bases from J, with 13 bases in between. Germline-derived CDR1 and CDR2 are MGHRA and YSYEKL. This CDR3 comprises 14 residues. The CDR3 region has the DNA TGCGCCAGCAGCCAAGCCGGGACATACCCTGGCTACACCTTC. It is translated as CASSQAGTYPGYTF.

The CDR3 nucleotides read TGTGCCAGCAGCTTCAGGGGAATGGCTAATGAAAAACTGTTTTTT. Translating it yields CASSFRGMANEKLFF. The chain uses TRBV7-2 and TRBJ1-4; possible D gene TRBD1, 6 bases. The CDR3 loop spans 15 amino acids. The V end lost 3 bases, the J end lost 3 bases, and 11 bases lay between the germline ends. Germline CDR1 is SGHTA and CDR2 is FQGNSA.

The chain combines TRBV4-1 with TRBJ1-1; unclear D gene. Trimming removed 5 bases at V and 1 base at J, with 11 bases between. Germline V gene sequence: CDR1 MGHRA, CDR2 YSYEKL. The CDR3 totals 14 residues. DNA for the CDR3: TGCGCCAGCAGCGCTTATACCGGGAACACTGAAGCTTTCTTT. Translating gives CASSAYTGNTEAFF.

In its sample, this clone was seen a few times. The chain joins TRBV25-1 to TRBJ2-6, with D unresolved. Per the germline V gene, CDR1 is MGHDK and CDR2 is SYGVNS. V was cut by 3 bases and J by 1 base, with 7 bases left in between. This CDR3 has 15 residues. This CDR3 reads CASSDSGSGANVLTF. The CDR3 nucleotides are TGTGCCAGCAGTGATTCCGGGTCTGGGGCCAACGTCCTGACTTTC. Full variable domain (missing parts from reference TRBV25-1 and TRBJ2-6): EADIYQTPRYLVIGTGKKITLECSQTMGHDKMYWYQQDPGMELHLIHYSYGVNSTEKGDLSSESTVSRIRTEHFPLTLESARPSHTSQYLCASSDSGSGANVLTFGAGSRLTVL.

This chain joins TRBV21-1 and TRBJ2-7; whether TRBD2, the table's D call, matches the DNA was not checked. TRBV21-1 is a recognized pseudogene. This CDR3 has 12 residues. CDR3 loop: CAAPSSGYEQYF. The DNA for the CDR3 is TGTGCCGCCCCCAGCTCGGGGTACGAGCAGTACTTC.

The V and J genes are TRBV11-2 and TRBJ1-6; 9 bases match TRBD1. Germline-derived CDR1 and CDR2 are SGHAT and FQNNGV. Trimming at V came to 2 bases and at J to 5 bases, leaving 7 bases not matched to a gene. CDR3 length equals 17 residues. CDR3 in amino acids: CASSLPDGQGNNSPLHF. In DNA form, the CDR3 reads TGTGCCAGCAGCTTACCCGATGGACAGGGGAATAATTCACCCCTCCACTTT.

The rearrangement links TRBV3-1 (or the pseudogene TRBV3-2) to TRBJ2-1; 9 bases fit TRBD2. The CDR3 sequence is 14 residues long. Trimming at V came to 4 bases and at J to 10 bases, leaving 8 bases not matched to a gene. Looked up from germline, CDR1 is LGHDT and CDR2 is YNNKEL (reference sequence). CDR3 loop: CASSPARGGWEQFF. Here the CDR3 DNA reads TGTGCCAGCAGCCCCGCGCGGGGGGGCTGGGAGCAGTTCTTC.

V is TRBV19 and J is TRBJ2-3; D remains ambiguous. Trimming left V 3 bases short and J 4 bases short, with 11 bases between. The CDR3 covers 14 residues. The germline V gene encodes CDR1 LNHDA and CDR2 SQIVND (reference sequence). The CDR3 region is CASSIAVAADTQYF. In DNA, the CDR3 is TGTGCCAGTAGTATCGCCGTGGCCGCAGATACGCAGTATTTT.

The CDR3 region is CASSFHGGGYEQYF. The CDR3 bases are TGTGCCAGCAGTTTTCATGGTGGCGGGTACGAGCAGTACTTC. This chain joins TRBV27 and TRBJ2-7, with D possibly TRBD2 on 5 matching bases. V dropped 3 bases and J dropped 4 bases, with 13 bases sitting between them. CDR1 and CDR2 from the germline V gene are MNHEY and SMNVEV (reference sequence). This CDR3 is 14 amino acids long.

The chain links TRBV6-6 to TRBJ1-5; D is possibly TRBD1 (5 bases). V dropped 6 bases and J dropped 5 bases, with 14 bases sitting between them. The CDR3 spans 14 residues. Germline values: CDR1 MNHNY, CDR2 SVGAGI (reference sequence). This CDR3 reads CASRPDSSDQPQHF. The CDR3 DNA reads TGTGCCAGCAGGCCCGACAGTTCGGATCAGCCCCAGCATTTT.

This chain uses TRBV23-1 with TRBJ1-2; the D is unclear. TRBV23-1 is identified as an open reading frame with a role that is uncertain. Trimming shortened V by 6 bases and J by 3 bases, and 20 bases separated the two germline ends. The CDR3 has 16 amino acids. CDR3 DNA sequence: TGCGCCAGCAGAAGCGAAAAGGCGGGGTCTGACTATGGCTACACCTTC. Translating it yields CASRSEKAGSDYGYTF.

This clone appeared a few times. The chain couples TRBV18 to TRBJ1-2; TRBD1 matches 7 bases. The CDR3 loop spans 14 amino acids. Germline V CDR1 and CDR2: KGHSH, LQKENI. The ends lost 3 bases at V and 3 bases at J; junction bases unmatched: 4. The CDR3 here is CASSPSGQDYGYTF. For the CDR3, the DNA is TGTGCCAGCTCACCGTCAGGACAGGACTATGGCTACACCTTC.

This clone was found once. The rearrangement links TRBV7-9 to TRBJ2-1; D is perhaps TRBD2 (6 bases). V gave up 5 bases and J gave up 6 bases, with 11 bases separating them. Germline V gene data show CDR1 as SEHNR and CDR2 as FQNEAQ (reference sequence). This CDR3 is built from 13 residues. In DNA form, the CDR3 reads TGTGCCAGCAGCGGTGGGGGGTCCAATGAGCAGTTCTTC. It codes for CASSGGGSNEQFF.